This T cell receptor beta chain was recovered during a study of cytomegalovirus exposure and HLA in healthy donors. V dropped 5 bases and J dropped 2 bases, with 12 bases sitting between them. The germline CDR1 and CDR2 sequences are LNHNV and YYDKDF (reference sequence). The CDR3 runs 15 residues. Researchers ran the PCR with 60 Vbeta and 13 Jbeta primers. The repertoire was sequenced with immunoSEQ multiplex PCR; TCRdb's copy has only in-frame clones and lacks some. The profile covers 82,000 or so clones, with roughly 9.1% appearing a single time and more than 20% taken by the ten largest. The material sequenced was PBMCs. The clonotype originates from a man aged 60 to 75 in good health and CMV-seropositive. The gene calls are TRBV15 and TRBJ1-4; TRBD1 might be the D (5 bases). In DNA, the CDR3 is TGTGCCACCAGCCCTAGGCGACAGACTAATGAAAAACTGTTTTTT. Translating it yields CATSPRRQTNEKLFF.